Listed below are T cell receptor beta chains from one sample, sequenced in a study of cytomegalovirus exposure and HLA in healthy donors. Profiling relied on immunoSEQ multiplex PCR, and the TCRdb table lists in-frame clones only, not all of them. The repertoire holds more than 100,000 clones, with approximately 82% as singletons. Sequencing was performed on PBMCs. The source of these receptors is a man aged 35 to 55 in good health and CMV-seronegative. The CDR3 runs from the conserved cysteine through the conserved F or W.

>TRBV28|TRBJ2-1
CAAGGRSNEQFF
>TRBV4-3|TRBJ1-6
CASSLSYRELNSPLHF
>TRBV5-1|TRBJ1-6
CASSLRQGKDSPLHF
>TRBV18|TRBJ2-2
CASSPQGYGELFF
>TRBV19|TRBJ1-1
CASSIRQGALNTEAFF
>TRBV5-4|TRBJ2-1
CASSHLTSGHGNEQFF
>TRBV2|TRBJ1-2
CASSVPGAIYGYTF
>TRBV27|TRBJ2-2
CASRFRGNTGELFF
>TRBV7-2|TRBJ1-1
CASSFMVIGGTEAFF
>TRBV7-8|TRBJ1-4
CASSLDSRNEKLFF
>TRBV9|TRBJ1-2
CASSSDRTNYGYTF
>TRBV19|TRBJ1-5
CASSIAANSNQPQHF
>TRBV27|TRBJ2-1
CASSPLRGGVEQFF
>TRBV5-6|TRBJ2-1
CASSFGQGIYEQFF
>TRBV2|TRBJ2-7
CASKGGTSGSFYEQYF
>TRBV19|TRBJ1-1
CASSISPYTEAFF
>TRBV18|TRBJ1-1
CASSPKDMNTEAFF
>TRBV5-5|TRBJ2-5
CASSLAGVQETQYF
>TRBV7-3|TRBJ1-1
CASSFDQGTEAFF
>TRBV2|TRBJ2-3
CASSERPRGGGDTQYF
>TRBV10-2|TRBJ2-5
CASSRAGGSPETQYF
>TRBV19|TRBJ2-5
CASSIRGIAGGPETQYF
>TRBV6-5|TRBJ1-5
CASTTGNQPQHF
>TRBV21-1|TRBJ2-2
CASSKPTLNKTNTGELFF
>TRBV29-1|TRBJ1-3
CSALRQGSGNTIYF
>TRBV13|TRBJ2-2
CASSEFHRDTYTGELFF
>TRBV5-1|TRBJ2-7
CASRGGDHYEQYF
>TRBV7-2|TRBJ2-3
CASSLYRSTDTQYF
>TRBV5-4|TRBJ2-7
CASSQTGGEYEQYF
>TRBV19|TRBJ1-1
CASSTRTGFGTEAFF
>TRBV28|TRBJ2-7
CASTLRRQDLSYEQYF
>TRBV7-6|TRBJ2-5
CASSSSGTGVRETQYF
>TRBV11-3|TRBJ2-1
CASSLRQGTLHNEQFF
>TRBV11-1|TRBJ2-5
CASSGRQVPQETQYF
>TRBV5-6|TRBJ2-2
CASSLRRDRAAGELFF
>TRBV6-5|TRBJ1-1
CASSYSQGSMNTEAFF
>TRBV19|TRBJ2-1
CASSIGGKEQFF
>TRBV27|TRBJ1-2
CASSFLGGDYGYTF
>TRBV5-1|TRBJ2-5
CASSLYQGIMQTQYF
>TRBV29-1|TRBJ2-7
CSVLSSYEQYF
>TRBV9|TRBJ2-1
CASSPQGALRPQREQFF
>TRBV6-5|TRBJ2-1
CASQTGGRYNEQFF
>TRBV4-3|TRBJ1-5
CASSQGQMNQPQHF
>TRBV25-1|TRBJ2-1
CASSELNRGEQFF
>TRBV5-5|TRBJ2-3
CASSLEVGGVTDTQYF
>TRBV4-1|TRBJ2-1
CASSQGTGGNEQFF
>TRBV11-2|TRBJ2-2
CAGSTPGFRELFF
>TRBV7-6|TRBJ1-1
CASSPGQGEAEAFF
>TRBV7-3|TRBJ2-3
CASSRQGQTDTQYF
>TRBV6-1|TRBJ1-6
CASSEGGALYNSPLHF
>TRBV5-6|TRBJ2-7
CASSYYGLAGVEQYF
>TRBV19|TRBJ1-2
CASSTGQGDYGYTF
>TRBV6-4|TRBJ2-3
CASSERWGLGTDTQYF
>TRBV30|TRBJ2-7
CACSTGTSGSYEQYF
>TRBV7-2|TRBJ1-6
CASSFPGVGDRVASPLHF
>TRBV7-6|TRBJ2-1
CASSFSDEQFF
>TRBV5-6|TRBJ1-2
CASSLGVRVYGYTF